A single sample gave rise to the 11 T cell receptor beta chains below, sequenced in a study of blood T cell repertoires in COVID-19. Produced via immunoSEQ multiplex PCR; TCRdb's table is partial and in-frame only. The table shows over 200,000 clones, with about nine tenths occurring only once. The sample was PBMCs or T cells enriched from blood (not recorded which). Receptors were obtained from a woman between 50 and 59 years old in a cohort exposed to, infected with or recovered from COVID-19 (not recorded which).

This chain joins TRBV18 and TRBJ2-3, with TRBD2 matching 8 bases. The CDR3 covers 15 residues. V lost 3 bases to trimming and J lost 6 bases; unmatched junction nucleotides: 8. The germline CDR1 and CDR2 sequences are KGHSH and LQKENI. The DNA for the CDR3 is TGTGCCAGCTCACCCCGCAGCGGGGGCGGGGATACGCAGTATTTT. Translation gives CASSPRSGGGDTQYF.

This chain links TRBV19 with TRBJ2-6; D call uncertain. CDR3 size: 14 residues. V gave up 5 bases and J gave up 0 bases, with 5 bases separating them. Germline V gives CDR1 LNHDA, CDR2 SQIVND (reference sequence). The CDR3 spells CASSRYSGANVLTF. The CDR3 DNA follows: TGTGCCAGTAGTCGCTACTCTGGGGCCAACGTCCTGACTTTC.

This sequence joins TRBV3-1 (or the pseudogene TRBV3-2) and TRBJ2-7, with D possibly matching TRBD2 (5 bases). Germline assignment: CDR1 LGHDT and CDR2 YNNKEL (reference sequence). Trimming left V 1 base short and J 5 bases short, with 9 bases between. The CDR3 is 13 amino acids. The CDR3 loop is CASSQVPGNEQYF. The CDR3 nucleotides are TGTGCCAGCAGCCAAGTCCCGGGGAACGAGCAGTACTTC.

CDR3 sequence (DNA): TGTGCCAGCAGCCAGGGGCGAGAGACCCAGTACTTC. It is translated as CASSQGRETQYF. The gene calls are TRBV11-2 and TRBJ2-5; tentatively, D is TRBD1 (6 bases). The CDR3 has 12 residues. Germline assignment: CDR1 SGHAT and CDR2 FQNNGV. The V end was cut by 5 bases, the J end by 4 bases, with 8 bases between.

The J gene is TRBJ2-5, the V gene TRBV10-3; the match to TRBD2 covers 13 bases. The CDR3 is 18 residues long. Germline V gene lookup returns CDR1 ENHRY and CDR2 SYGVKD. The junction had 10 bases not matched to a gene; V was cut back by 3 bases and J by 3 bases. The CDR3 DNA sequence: TGTGCCATCAGTGAATCGGGACTAGCGGGGCGGAGGGAAGAGACCCAGTACTTC. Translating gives CAISESGLAGRREETQYF.

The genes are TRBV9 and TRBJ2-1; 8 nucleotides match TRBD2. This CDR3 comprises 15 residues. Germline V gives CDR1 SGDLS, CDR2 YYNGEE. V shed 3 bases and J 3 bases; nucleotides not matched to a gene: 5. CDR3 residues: CASSDASGHYNEQFF. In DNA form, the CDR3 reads TGTGCCAGCAGCGACGCTAGCGGGCACTACAATGAGCAGTTCTTC.

The CDR3 nucleotides read TGTGCCAGCAGCCCGAGGGCAGGCGGGGGCGCCTCCTACGAGCAGTACTTC. Translating gives CASSPRAGGGASYEQYF. The V and J genes are TRBV9 and TRBJ2-7, with D perhaps TRBD2 (7 bases). The V gene's germline CDR1 is SGDLS and CDR2 YYNGEE. This CDR3 is 17 amino acids long. V lost 4 bases, J lost 0 bases, and 20 bases lay in between.

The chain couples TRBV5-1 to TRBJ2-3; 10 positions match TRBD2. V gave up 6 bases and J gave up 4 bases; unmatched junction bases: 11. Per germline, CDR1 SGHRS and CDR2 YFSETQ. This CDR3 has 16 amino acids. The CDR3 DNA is TGCGCCAGCACTGCTAGCGGGGGAACGTCCGCAGATACGCAGTATTTT. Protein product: CASTASGGTSADTQYF. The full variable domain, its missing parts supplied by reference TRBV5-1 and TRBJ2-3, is KAGVTQTPRYLIKTRGQQVTLSCSPISGHRSVSWYQQTPGQGLQFLFEYFSETQRNKGNFPGRFSGRQFSNSRSEMNVSTLELGDSALYLCASTASGGTSADTQYFGPGTRLTVL.

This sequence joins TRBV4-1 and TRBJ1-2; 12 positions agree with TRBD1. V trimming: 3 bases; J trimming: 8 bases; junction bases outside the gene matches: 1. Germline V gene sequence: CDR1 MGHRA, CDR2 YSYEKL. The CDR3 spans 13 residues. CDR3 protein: CASSHGTGGGYTF. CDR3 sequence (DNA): TGCGCCAGCAGCCATGGGACAGGGGGCGGCTACACCTTC.

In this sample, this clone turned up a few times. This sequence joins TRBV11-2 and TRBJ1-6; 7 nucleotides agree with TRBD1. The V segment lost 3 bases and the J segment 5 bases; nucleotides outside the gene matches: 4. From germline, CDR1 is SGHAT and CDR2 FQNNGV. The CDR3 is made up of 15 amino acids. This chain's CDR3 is CASSLMGQNNSPLHF. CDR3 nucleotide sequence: TGTGCCAGCAGCTTGATGGGACAGAATAATTCACCCCTCCACTTT.

CDR3 coding DNA: TGCGCCAGCAGCCAAACTCCACGCGACAACCTCTATGGCTACACCTTC. Protein product: CASSQTPRDNLYGYTF. The chain links TRBV4-3 to TRBJ1-2; no definite D call. The V gene lost 2 bases and the J gene lost 4 bases, with 17 bases spanning the gap. The germline V gene encodes CDR1 LGHNA and CDR2 YSLEER. CDR3 size: 16 residues.